This T cell receptor (beta chain) was sequenced during a study of T cell changes during pregnancy in multiple sclerosis. The sample holds a few counts of this clone. Sequencing used immunoSEQ multiplex PCR; TCRdb keeps in-frame clones, though not all of them. The sample lists about 57,000 clones, just over 90% occurring once. This TCR came from a female donor in good health, enrolled as a control in a pregnancy study. The sample here was peripheral blood, taken in the first trimester of pregnancy.

For the CDR3, the DNA is TGTGCCAGTAGGGGAAGCGGGGGGGCTGTCTACGAGCAGTACTTC. Protein: CASRGSGGAVYEQYF. The V and J genes are TRBV19 and TRBJ2-7; 10 bases are a match to TRBD2. The CDR3 is made up of 15 amino acids. Germline V gene lookup returns CDR1 LNHDA and CDR2 SQIVND (reference sequence). V lost 6 bases and J lost 3; bases outside the gene matches: 8.